Below, one T cell receptor (beta chain) is given with its context. This sample is drawn from a study of OX40 agonist ivuxolimab in advanced cancers. The CDR3 contains 15 residues. In germline, CDR1 is KGHSH, CDR2 LQKENI. The V gene end was trimmed by 4 bases and the J gene end by 6 bases; junction bases not matched to a gene: 6. Assay used: immunoSEQ multiplex PCR; TCRdb lists only in-frame clones, some missing. This sample carries 80,000 to 85,000 clones, approximately 86% of them seen once, and the ten largest clones take 6.5%. The chain carries TRBV18 and TRBJ1-4; TRBD1 agrees at 9 bases. The source is an adult with an advanced solid tumor such as melanoma, head and neck, liver or kidney cancer. Sequencing was performed on CD4+ or CD8+ T cells sorted from blood, taken in a trial of the OX40 agonist ivuxolimab. The CDR3 is CASSRSRDRDEKLFF. The CDR3 bases are TGTGCCAGCTCACGAAGCCGGGACAGGGATGAAAAACTGTTTTTT.